This T cell receptor (beta chain) was captured in a study of technical replicates of blood from four donors. Measured with immunoSEQ multiplex PCR; TCRdb has only the in-frame clones, and not every one. The profile shows some 70,000 clones, approximately 91% of them singletons. J gave up 4 bases and V 4 bases, and 5 bases lay outside the gene matches. Germline V CDR1 and CDR2: SQVTM, ANQGSEA. CDR3 length: 13 residues. Sequencing input: PBMCs. The TCR was taken from a human donor in good health. Some clones in this sample may be carry-over from other donors' samples. The V call is TRBV29-1, the J call TRBJ1-2, with TRBD1 matching 8 bases. CDR3 protein: CSVVDREVYGYTF. DNA for the CDR3: TGCAGCGTTGTGGACAGGGAGGTCTATGGCTACACCTTC.